This TCR beta chain was sequenced for a study of shared clonotypes between healthy human individuals. CDR1 and CDR2 from the germline V gene are LNHNV and YYDKDF (reference sequence). The CDR3 consists of 14 residues. V was clipped by 0 bases and J by 8 bases, with 13 bases between them. Data came from immunoSEQ multiplex PCR; TCRdb stores just in-frame clones and leaves some out. This sample has under 1,900,000 clones, with around 98.5% found just once. Input material: naive CD4+ T cells sorted from blood. This sample's subset: CD45RA+ positively selected. This TCR was recovered from a man aged 25-45 years in good health. The V and J genes are TRBV15 and TRBJ1-1; no clear D gene. CDR3 DNA: TGTGCCACCAGCAGAGATGCCCAACGGACGGAAGCTTTCTTT. It codes for CATSRDAQRTEAFF.